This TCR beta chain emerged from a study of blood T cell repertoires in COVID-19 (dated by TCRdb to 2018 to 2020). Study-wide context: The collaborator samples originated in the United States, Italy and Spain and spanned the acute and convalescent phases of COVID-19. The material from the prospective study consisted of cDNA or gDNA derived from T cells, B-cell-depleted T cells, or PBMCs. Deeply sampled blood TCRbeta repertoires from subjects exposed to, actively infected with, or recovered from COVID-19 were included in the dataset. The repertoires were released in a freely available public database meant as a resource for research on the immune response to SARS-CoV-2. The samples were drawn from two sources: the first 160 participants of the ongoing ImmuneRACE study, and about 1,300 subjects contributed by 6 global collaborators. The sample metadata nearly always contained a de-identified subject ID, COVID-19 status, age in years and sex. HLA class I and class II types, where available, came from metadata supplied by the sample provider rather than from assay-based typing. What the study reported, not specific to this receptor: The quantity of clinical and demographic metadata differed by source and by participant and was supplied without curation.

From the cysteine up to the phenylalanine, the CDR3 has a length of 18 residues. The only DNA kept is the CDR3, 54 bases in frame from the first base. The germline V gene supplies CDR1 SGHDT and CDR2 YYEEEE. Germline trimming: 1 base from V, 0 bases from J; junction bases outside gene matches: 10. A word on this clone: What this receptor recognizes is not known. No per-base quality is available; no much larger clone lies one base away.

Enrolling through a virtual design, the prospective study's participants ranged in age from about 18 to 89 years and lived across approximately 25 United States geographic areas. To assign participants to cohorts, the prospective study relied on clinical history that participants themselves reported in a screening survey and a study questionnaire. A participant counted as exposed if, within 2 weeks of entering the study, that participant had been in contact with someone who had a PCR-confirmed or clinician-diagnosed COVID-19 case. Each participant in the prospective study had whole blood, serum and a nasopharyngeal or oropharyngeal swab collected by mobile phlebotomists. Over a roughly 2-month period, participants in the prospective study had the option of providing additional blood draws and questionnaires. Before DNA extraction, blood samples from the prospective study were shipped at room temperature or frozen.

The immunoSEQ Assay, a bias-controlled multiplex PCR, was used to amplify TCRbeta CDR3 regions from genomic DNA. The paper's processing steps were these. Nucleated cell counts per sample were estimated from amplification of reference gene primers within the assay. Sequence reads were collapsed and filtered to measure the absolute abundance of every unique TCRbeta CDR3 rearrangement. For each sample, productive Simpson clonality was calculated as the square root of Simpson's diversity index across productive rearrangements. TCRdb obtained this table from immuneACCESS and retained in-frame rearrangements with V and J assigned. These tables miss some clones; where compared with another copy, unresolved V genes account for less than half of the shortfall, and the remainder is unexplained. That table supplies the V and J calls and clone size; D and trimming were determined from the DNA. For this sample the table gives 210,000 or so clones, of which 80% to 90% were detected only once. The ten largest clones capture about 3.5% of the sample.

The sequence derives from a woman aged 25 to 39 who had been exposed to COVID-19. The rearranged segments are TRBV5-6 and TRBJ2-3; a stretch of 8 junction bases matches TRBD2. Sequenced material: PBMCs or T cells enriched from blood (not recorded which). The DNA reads TGTGCCAGCAGCTTGTCACTAGCGGAACCCACTAGCACAGATACGCAGTATTTT. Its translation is CASSLSLAEPTSTDTQYF.